The clone carrying this T cell receptor (beta chain) was seen repeatedly, ten times or more. What it binds is unknown. Looked up from germline, CDR1 is SEHNR and CDR2 is FQNEAQ (reference sequence). The V gene end was trimmed by 1 base and the J gene end by 0 bases; junction bases not matched to a gene: 6. CDR3 size: 17 residues. These data belong to a study of T cell repertoires in cytomegalovirus infection. The overall study: HLA-B-restricted CMV epitopes that are well studied, plus recently identified HLA-C-restricted ones, were used by the study. Indications of both CMV infection and matching HLA type were provided by public TCR beta signatures.

TCRdb re-called the reads through MiXCR, storing one row per CDR3 protein. The repertoire holds approximately 990,000 distinct CDR3 sequences, with 30% to 40% as singletons. Study conclusions and caveats: Public TCR beta family frequency separated CMV-and-HLA carriers, including in an independent cohort. HLA-C-restricted CMV-specific TCR beta clonotypes were dominant in the ex vivo response.

The V gene is TRBV7-9, the J gene TRBJ1-5; 7 positions agree with TRBD1. The sample was cultured CD8+ T cells from PBMCs, taken from culture after CMV antigen stimulation. The source of this sequence is a human donor in good health (CMV status not recorded). Some clones in this sample may be carry-over from other donors' samples. CDR3 in amino acids: CASSLETGLYSNQPQHF. Written as DNA, the CDR3 is TGTGCCAGCAGCTTAGAGACAGGGTTATATAGCAATCAGCCCCAGCATTTT.